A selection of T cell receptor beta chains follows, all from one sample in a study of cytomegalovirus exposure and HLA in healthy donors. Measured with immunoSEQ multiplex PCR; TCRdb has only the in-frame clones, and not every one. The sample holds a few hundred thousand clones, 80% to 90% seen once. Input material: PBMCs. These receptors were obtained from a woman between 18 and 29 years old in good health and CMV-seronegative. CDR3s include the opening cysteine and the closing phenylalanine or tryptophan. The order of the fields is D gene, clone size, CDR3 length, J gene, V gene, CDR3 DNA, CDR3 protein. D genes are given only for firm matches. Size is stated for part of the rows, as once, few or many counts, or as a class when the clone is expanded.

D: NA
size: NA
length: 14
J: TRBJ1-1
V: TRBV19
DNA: TGTGCCAGTAGTAGACTGGACAAGGGCACTGAAGCTTTCTTT
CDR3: CASSRLDKGTEAFF

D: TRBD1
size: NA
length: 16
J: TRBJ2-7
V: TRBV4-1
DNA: TGCGCCAGCAGCCCAATTACCGGGACAGGGGACTACGAGCAGTACTTC
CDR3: CASSPITGTGDYEQYF

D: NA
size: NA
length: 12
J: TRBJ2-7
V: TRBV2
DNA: TGTGCCAGCAAAGGGAGCCACTACGAGCAGTACTTC
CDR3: CASKGSHYEQYF

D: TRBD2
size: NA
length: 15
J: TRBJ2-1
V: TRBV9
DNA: TGTGCCAGCAGCGTGGGAGGGGCATCCTACAATGAGCAGTTCTTC
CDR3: CASSVGGASYNEQFF

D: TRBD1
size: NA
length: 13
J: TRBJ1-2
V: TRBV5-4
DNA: TGTGCCAGCAGCCCGGGACAGCTTTATGGCTACACCTTC
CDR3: CASSPGQLYGYTF

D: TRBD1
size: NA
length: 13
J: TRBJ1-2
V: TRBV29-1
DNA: TGCAGCGTTCCACTGACAGGGACCTATGGCTACACCTTC
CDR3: CSVPLTGTYGYTF

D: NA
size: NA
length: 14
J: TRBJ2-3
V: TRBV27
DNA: TGTGCCAGCAGTTTAGGGGTAGCGGCAGATACGCAGTATTTT
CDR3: CASSLGVAADTQYF

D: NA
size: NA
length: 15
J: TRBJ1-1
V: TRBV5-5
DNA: TGTGCCAGCAGCTTTCGGGACTGGGGGAACACTGAAGCTTTCTTT
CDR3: CASSFRDWGNTEAFF

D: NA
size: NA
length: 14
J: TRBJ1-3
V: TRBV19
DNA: TGTGCCAGTAGTGTCAGGGGTACTGGAAACACCATATATTTT
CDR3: CASSVRGTGNTIYF

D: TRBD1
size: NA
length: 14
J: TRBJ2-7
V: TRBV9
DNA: TGTGCCAGCAGCCCAGCGGACAGGGCTCGCGAGCAGTACTTC
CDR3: CASSPADRAREQYF

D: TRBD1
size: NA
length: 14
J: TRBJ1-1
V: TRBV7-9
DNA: TGTGCCAGCAGCTTAACAGGGGGAGGCACTGAAGCTTTCTTT
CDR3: CASSLTGGGTEAFF

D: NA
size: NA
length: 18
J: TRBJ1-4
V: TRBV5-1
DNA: TGCGCCAGCAGCCCTGGGATTCTTCCGGAGGACTCGTATGAAAAACTGTTTTTT
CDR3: CASSPGILPEDSYEKLFF

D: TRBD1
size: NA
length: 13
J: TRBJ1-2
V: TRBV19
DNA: TGTGCCAGCAACCTCAACGACAGGGACGGCTACACCTTC
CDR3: CASNLNDRDGYTF

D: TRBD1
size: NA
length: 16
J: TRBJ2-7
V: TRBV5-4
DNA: TGTGCCAGCAGCTTACCCGGACAGGGTAGATTGTACGAGCAGTACTTC
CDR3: CASSLPGQGRLYEQYF

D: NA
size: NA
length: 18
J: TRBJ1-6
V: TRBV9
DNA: TGTGCCAGCAGCGTAGATGAGTCCCGGGGCTCCTATAATTCACCCCTCCACTTT
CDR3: CASSVDESRGSYNSPLHF

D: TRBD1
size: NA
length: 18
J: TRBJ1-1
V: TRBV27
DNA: TGTGCCAGCAGTTTATTAGTGGGACAGGGGGGGTGGGCCACTGAAGCTTTCTTT
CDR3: CASSLLVGQGGWATEAFF

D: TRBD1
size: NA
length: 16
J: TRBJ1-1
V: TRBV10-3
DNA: TGTGCCATCACCGAGGGGACAGGGACGGAATCCACTGAAGCTTTCTTT
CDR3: CAITEGTGTESTEAFF

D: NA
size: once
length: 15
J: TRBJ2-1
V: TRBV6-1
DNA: TGTGCCAGCAGTGATGAGGGGGGGGGCTACAATGAGCAGTTCTTC
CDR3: CASSDEGGGYNEQFF

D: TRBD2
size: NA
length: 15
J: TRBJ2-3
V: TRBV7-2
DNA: TGTGCCAGCAGCCGACTAGCGGGGAGCACAGATACGCAGTATTTT
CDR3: CASSRLAGSTDTQYF

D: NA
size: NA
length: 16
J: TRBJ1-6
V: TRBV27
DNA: TGTGCCAGCAGTTTAACCGGGGTTCCTAATAATTCACCCCTCCACTTT
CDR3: CASSLTGVPNNSPLHF

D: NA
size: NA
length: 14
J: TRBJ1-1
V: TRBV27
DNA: TGTGCCAGCAGGGGAAACAGGGCGAACACTGAAGCTTTCTTT
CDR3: CASRGNRANTEAFF

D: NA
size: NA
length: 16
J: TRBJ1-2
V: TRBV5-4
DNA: TGTGCCAGCAGCTTGGGCCCTCTTCAGGTTAACTATGGCTACACCTTC
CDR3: CASSLGPLQVNYGYTF

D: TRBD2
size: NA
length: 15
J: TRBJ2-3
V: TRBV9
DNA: TGTGCCAGCAGTCCTTGGACTAGCGGGGAGGATACGCAGTATTTT
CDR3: CASSPWTSGEDTQYF

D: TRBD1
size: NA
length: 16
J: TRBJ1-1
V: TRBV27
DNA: TGTGCCAGCAGTAACCGGAGGGGGACAGCTAACACTGAAGCTTTCTTT
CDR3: CASSNRRGTANTEAFF

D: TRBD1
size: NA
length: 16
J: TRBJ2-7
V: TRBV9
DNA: TGTGCCAGCAGCCCACGGGGGGGGACAGGGGTGTACGAGCAGTACTTC
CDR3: CASSPRGGTGVYEQYF

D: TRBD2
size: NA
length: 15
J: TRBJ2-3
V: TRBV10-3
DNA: TGTGCCATCAGTGGCCGGACTAGCGGTTCAGATACGCAGTATTTT
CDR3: CAISGRTSGSDTQYF

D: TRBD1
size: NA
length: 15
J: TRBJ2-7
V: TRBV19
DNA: TGTGCCAGTAGTTCCCGGGACAGGGTAAGCTACGAGCAGTACTTC
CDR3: CASSSRDRVSYEQYF

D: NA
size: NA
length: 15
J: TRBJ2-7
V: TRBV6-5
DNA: TGTGCCAGCAGTTACTCGATCCCTAGTCCCTACGAGCAGTACTTC
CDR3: CASSYSIPSPYEQYF

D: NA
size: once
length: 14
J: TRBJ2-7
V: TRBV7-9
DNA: TGTGCCAGCAGCCGGGATGGCAGGGGTCACGAGCAGTACTTC
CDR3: CASSRDGRGHEQYF

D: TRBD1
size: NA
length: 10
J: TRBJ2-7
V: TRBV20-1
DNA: TGCAGTGCTGGACAGGGGGAGCAGTACTTC
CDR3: CSAGQGEQYF

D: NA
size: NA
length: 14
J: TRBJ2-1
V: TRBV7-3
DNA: TGTGCCAGCAGCCCCGGACCGGGAATTAATGAGCAGTTCTTC
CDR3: CASSPGPGINEQFF

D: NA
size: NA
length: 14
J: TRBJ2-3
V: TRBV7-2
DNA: TGTGCCAGCAGCTTAACGGCGGGGACAGATACGCAGTATTTT
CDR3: CASSLTAGTDTQYF

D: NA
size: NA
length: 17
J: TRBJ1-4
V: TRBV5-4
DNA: TGTGCCAGCAGCGTTCAGTTTGGTTTTTCAACTAATGAAAAACTGTTTTTT
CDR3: CASSVQFGFSTNEKLFF

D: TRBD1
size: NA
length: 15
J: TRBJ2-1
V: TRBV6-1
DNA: TGTGCCAGCAAGGTCGGGACAGGGACCTTAGACGGGCAGTTCTTC
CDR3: CASKVGTGTLDGQFF

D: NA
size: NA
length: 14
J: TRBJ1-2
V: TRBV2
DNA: TGTGCCAGCAGTGAAGCGCAGTGGGGCTGGGTCTACACCTTC
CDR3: CASSEAQWGWVYTF

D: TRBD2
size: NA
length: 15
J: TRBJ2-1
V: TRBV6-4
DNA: TGTGCCAGCAGTGAGGGGAGGGGTCCCTACAATGAGCAGTTCTTC
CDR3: CASSEGRGPYNEQFF

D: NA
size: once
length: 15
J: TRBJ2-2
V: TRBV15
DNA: TGTGCCACCAGCAGAGAAGTACGGGGGAAAGGGGAGCTGTTTTTT
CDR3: CATSREVRGKGELFF

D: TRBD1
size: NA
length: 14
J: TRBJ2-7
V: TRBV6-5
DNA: TGTGCCAGCAATACAGGGGGAAGCTCCTACGAGCAGTACTTC
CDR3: CASNTGGSSYEQYF

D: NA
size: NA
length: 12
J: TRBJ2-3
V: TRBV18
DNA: TGTGCCAGCTCACCGACGGGAGATACGCAGTATTTT
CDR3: CASSPTGDTQYF

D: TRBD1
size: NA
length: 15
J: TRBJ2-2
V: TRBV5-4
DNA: TGTGCCAGCAGCCTCCGACAGGGACGCACCGGGGAGCTGTTTTTT
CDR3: CASSLRQGRTGELFF

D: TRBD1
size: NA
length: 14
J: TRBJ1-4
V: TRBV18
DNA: TGTGCCAGCTCACCCTTAGGGACAGCTGAAAAACTGTTTTTT
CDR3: CASSPLGTAEKLFF

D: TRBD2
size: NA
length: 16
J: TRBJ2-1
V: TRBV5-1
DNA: TGCGCCAGCAGTCCTCAGACTAGCGGTGCGTACAATGAGCAGTTCTTC
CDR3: CASSPQTSGAYNEQFF

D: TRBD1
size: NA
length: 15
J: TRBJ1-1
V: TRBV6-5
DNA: TGTGCCAGCAGTTTACTAAGGACAGGGGGCACTGAAGCTTTCTTT
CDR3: CASSLLRTGGTEAFF

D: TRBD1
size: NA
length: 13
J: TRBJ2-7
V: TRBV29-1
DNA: TGCAGCGCTATAGACAGGGTAGGCTACGAGCAGTACTTC
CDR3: CSAIDRVGYEQYF

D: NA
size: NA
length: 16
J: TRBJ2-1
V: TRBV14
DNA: TGTGCCAGCAGCTCCGGAGACCGATCGGGTTACAATGAGCAGTTCTTC
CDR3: CASSSGDRSGYNEQFF

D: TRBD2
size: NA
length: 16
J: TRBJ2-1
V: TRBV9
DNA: TGTGCCAGCAGCGTAATGGCTAGCGGGTCCCCCGGTGAGCAGTTCTTC
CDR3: CASSVMASGSPGEQFF